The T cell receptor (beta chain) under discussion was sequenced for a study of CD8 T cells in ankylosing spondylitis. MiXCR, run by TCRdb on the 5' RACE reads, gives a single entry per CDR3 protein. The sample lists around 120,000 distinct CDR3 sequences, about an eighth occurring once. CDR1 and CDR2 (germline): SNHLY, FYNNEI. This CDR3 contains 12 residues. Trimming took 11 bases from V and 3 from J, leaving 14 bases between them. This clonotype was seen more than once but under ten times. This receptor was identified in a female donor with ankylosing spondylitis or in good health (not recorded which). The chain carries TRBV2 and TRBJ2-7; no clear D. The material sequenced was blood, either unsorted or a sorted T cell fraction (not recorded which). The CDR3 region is CAQGDSRYEQYF. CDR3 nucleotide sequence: TGTGCCCAAGGAGATAGCCGCTACGAGCAGTACTTC.